Shown below are 27 T cell receptor beta chains from a single sample sequenced in a study of brain T cells in children with intractable seizures. Some clones are missing from TCRdb's copy, which holds only in-frame ones; the method was immunoSEQ multiplex PCR. The data hold approximately 60,000 clones, with 95% to 97% observed a single time. The sample consisted of peripheral blood, taken at surgery. The receptors derive from a boy under two years old with focal cortical dysplasia and intractable seizures.

The V gene is TRBV6-5, the J gene TRBJ1-4, with D possibly being TRBD1 (5 bases). Germline values: CDR1 MNHEY, CDR2 SVGAGI. Trimming shortened V by 6 bases and J by 8 bases, and 16 bases separated the two germline ends. The length of the CDR3 is 14 residues. The CDR3 is CASRNGGRGEKLFF. CDR3 DNA sequence: TGTGCCAGCAGGAACGGGGGTCGGGGGGAAAAACTGTTTTTT.

The chain is built from TRBV15 and TRBJ2-4, with D tentatively TRBD2 (5 bases). The germline gives CDR1 LNHNV, CDR2 YYDKDF (reference sequence). V dropped 6 bases and J dropped 0 bases, with 9 bases sitting between them. The CDR3 has 14 residues. As DNA, the CDR3 is TGTGCCACCAGGCGGGCCCTAGCCAAAAACATTCAGTACTTC. It translates to CATRRALAKNIQYF.

The genes are TRBV24-1 and TRBJ2-5; D may be TRBD1 (6 bases). The V and J ends lost 4 bases and 5 bases respectively, with 13 bases between them. Germline loops: CDR1 KGHDR, CDR2 SFDVKD. The CDR3 covers 14 residues. CDR3 DNA: TGTGCCACCAGTGACGCGACAGGATCTGAGACCCAGTACTTC. This sequence encodes CATSDATGSETQYF.

The chain links TRBV3-1 (or the pseudogene TRBV3-2) to TRBJ2-5; weak D call: TRBD2 (5 bases). Per the germline V gene, CDR1 is LGHDT and CDR2 is YNNKEL (reference sequence). The CDR3 has 17 amino acids. V lost 5 bases to trimming and J lost 4 bases, with 23 bases between them. CDR3 DNA: TGTGCCAGCAGCGACATTGCCGGTACGGAGGAAGGAGAGACCCAGTACTTC. This translates into CASSDIAGTEEGETQYF.

DNA for the CDR3: TGCGCCAGCAGCGTGAAAGAAGCAGGGTTCCCAGATACGCAGTATTTT. Protein sequence: CASSVKEAGFPDTQYF. The rearrangement uses TRBV5-1 and TRBJ2-3, with D possibly matching TRBD1 (5 bases). The CDR3 is made up of 16 amino acids. The germline gives CDR1 SGHRS, CDR2 YFSETQ. Trimming shortened V by 4 bases and J by 4 bases, and 19 bases separated the two germline ends.

The rearrangement links TRBV5-1 to TRBJ1-1, with D tentatively TRBD1 (5 bases). Germline CDR1 reads SGHRS; CDR2 reads YFSETQ. The CDR3 consists of 14 residues. Trimming removed 4 bases from V and 5 bases from J, with 15 bases in between. CDR3 nucleotides: TGCGCCAGCAGCAACCGGGACGGAAGGACTGAAGCTTTCTTT. It is translated as CASSNRDGRTEAFF.

This clone was seen once. The V gene is TRBV6-5, the J gene TRBJ2-7; 9 positions match TRBD1. V shed 0 bases and J 3 bases; nucleotides not matched to a gene: 3. The CDR3 runs 15 residues. In germline, CDR1 is MNHEY, CDR2 SVGAGI. This CDR3 is CASSYSETGGYEQYF. For the CDR3, the DNA is TGTGCCAGCAGTTACTCGGAGACAGGGGGCTACGAGCAGTACTTC.

The rearrangement uses TRBV7-9 and TRBJ2-1, with 8 bases lining up with TRBD2. Germline assignment: CDR1 SEHNR and CDR2 FQNEAQ (reference sequence). The CDR3 length is 14 residues. Unmatched junction bases numbered 6, after V lost 5 bases and J lost 6 bases. The CDR3 DNA sequence: TGTGCCAGCAGCCCCCTGACTAGCGTCAATGAGCAGTTCTTC. Amino acid sequence: CASSPLTSVNEQFF.

This chain connects TRBV7-9 to TRBJ1-1, with 7 bases fitting TRBD1. V gave up 3 bases and J gave up 1 base; unmatched junction bases: 8. The CDR3 covers 16 residues. Germline loops: CDR1 SEHNR, CDR2 FQNEAQ (reference sequence). CDR3 region: CASSFYRGQENTEAFF. The DNA of the CDR3 is TGTGCCAGCAGCTTTTATCGAGGACAGGAGAACACTGAAGCTTTCTTT.

The gene calls are TRBV7-8 and TRBJ1-3; no clear D. V dropped 1 base and J dropped 6 bases, with 10 bases sitting between them. The germline V gene has CDR1 SGHVS and CDR2 FQNEAQ. The CDR3 totals 14 residues. The CDR3 region has the DNA TGTGCCAGCAGCTTAGGGGCGGCCAAAAACACCATATATTTT. The encoded protein is CASSLGAAKNTIYF.

This chain links TRBV5-1 with TRBJ2-2, with D perhaps TRBD2 (5 bases). Germline loops: CDR1 SGHRS, CDR2 YFSETQ. The CDR3 has 14 residues. V dropped 4 bases and J dropped 9 bases, with 16 bases sitting between them. The chain's CDR3 is CASSPGELTRELFF. The CDR3 coding sequence is TGCGCCAGCAGCCCCGGGGAGTTAACCCGGGAGCTGTTTTTT.

The V and J genes are TRBV2 and TRBJ1-1; D is ambiguous. The CDR3 is 12 residues long. V was shortened by 7 bases and J by 1 base, with 7 bases between the two germline ends. From germline, CDR1 is SNHLY and CDR2 FYNNEI. CDR3 DNA: TGTGCCAGCAAGGAGTGGAACACTGAAGCTTTCTTT. It translates to CASKEWNTEAFF.

This clone was recorded a few times. V gene TRBV5-6 combines with J gene TRBJ2-3, with 13 bases aligning to TRBD2. The CDR3 spans 14 residues. Looked up from germline, CDR1 is SGHDT and CDR2 is YYEEEE. Losses at the gene ends were 5 bases for V and 4 bases for J; bases not matched to a gene: 1. The CDR3 sequence is CASRLAGGPDTQYF. The CDR3 nucleotides are TGTGCCAGCAGACTAGCGGGAGGGCCAGATACGCAGTATTTT. Full variable domain (outside the CDR3, taken from reference TRBV5-6 and TRBJ2-3): DAGVTQSPTHLIKTRGQQVTLRCSPKSGHDTVSWYQQALGQGPQFIFQYYEEEERQRGNFPDRFSGHQFPNYSSELNVNALLLGDSALYLCASRLAGGPDTQYFGPGTRLTVL.

The rearrangement links TRBV24-1 to TRBJ2-5, with D tentatively TRBD2 (6 bases). CDR3 size: 14 residues. With 6 bases removed from V and 5 bases from J, the gap between germline ends came to 15 bases. Germline V gene sequence: CDR1 KGHDR, CDR2 SFDVKD. CDR3 DNA sequence: TGTGCCACCAGTCTCGGCTTCGCGGGGGAGACCCAGTACTTC. Translated: CATSLGFAGETQYF.

This chain connects TRBV21-1 to TRBJ1-2; TRBD1 reflects the table's D call only, with no check against the DNA. TRBV21-1 is a pseudogene. The CDR3 totals 17 residues. Here the CDR3 DNA reads TGTGCCAGCAGCAAAATCTTTTATACAGGGGGATGGTATGGCTACACCTTC. This sequence encodes CASSKIFYTGGWYGYTF.

The chain recombines TRBV28 with TRBJ2-5, with 12 bases that match TRBD2. J gave up 5 bases and V 3 bases, and 7 bases lay outside the gene matches. The germline V gene has CDR1 MDHEN and CDR2 SYDVKM. The CDR3 runs 16 residues. Here the CDR3 DNA reads TGTGCCAGCAGTTTGCTAGCGGGAGGGCCGGGGGAGACCCAGTACTTC. Translated: CASSLLAGGPGETQYF.

This clone was recorded once. The same CDR3 arises from other DNA sequences in this sample as well. The chain employs TRBV4-1 and TRBJ2-7; possible D gene TRBD1, 6 bases. The V end lost 3 bases, the J end lost 5 bases, and 8 bases lay between the germline ends. The germline V gene has CDR1 MGHRA and CDR2 YSYEKL. The CDR3 consists of 12 residues. The CDR3 sequence is CASSQGHDEQYF. CDR3 bases: TGCGCCAGCAGCCAGGGACACGACGAGCAGTACTTC.

The V gene is TRBV6-4, the J gene TRBJ1-6; D ambiguous. Germline-derived CDR1 and CDR2 are MRHNA and SNTAGT. This CDR3 contains 13 residues. Deletions cut 2 bases from V and 7 bases from J, with 6 bases between. The CDR3 coding sequence is TGTGCCAGCAGTGACGGTGGGAATTCACCCCTCCACTTT. It yields the protein CASSDGGNSPLHF.

The J gene is TRBJ1-5, the V gene TRBV10-3; D unclear. The CDR3 runs 14 residues. From germline, CDR1 is ENHRY and CDR2 SYGVKD. The germline V and J ends were trimmed by 4 bases and 0 bases, with 7 bases remaining between them. The CDR3 sequence is CAISVSNSNQPQHF. CDR3 in DNA: TGTGCCATCAGTGTCTCTAATAGCAATCAGCCCCAGCATTTT.

V usage is TRBV5-1 and J usage is TRBJ2-5; 7 bases line up with TRBD2. Germline assignment: CDR1 SGHRS and CDR2 YFSETQ. V lost 1 base and J lost 1; bases outside the gene matches: 1. The CDR3 is 14 residues long. The CDR3, as DNA: TGCGCCAGCAGCTTGTGGGGGGGCCAAGAGACCCAGTACTTC. Protein: CASSLWGGQETQYF.

The rearrangement uses TRBV15 and TRBJ2-7; a possible D gene is TRBD1 (6 bases). V dropped 2 bases and J dropped 3 bases, with 11 bases sitting between them. This CDR3 spans 14 amino acids. CDR1 and CDR2 from the germline V gene are LNHNV and YYDKDF (reference sequence). The CDR3, as DNA: TGTGCCACCAGCAGAACAATACAGGGCTACGAGCAGTACTTC. This codes for CATSRTIQGYEQYF.

The gene calls are TRBV28 and TRBJ1-4; D possibly corresponds to TRBD1 (6 bases). Looked up from germline, CDR1 is MDHEN and CDR2 is SYDVKM. The V gene lost 6 bases and the J gene lost 3 bases, with 11 bases spanning the gap. The CDR3 is 14 amino acids. The CDR3 DNA follows: TGTGCCAGCAGCGAGGGGGGCCCTAATGAAAAACTGTTTTTT. Amino acids: CASSEGGPNEKLFF. The full variable domain, with the rest looked up from reference TRBV28 and TRBJ1-4, is DVKVTQSSRYLVKRTGEKVFLECVQDMDHENMFWYRQDPGLGLRLIYFSYDVKMKEKGDIPEGYSVSREKKERFSLILESASTNQTSMYLCASSEGGPNEKLFFGSGTQLSVL.

This chain uses TRBV5-1 with TRBJ1-6; D is perhaps TRBD1 (5 bases). The germline gives CDR1 SGHRS, CDR2 YFSETQ. Trimming removed 0 bases at V and 0 bases at J, with 7 bases between. The CDR3 sequence is 16 residues long. CDR3 residues: CASSLDRSSYNSPLHF. The CDR3 DNA reads as TGCGCCAGCAGCTTGGACAGGAGCTCCTATAATTCACCCCTCCACTTT.

The rearrangement uses TRBV13 and TRBJ2-3; TRBD1 might be the D (6 bases). The CDR3 runs 15 residues. V was clipped by 5 bases and J by 0 bases, with 12 bases between them. Germline CDR1 PRHDT, CDR2 FYEKMQ (reference sequence). CDR3 residues: CASSPGTTSTDTQYF. The CDR3, as DNA: TGTGCCAGCAGCCCTGGGACAACTAGCACAGATACGCAGTATTTT. Looking up the rest from reference TRBV13 and TRBJ2-3 gives the full variable domain: AAGVIQSPRHLIKEKRETATLKCYPIPRHDTVYWYQQGPGQDPQFLISFYEKMQSDKGSIPDRFSAQQFSDYHSELNMSSLELGDSALYFCASSPGTTSTDTQYFGPGTRLTVL.

The gene calls are TRBV24-1 and TRBJ1-5, with 8 nucleotides matching TRBD1. The CDR3 length is 16 residues. Per germline, CDR1 KGHDR and CDR2 SFDVKD. Trimming took 3 bases from V and 0 from J; bases not matched to a gene: 3. CDR3 DNA: TGTGCCACCAGTGATGGTACAGGGGGTAGCAATCAGCCCCAGCATTTT. Translated: CATSDGTGGSNQPQHF.

The V call is TRBV7-9, the J call TRBJ2-5; D gene uncertain. CDR3 length: 12 amino acids. Germline assignment: CDR1 SEHNR and CDR2 FQNEAQ (reference sequence). V dropped 6 bases and J dropped 5 bases, with 10 bases sitting between them. The CDR3 reads CASRQVEETQYF. The CDR3 DNA is TGTGCCAGCAGGCAGGTGGAGGAGACCCAGTACTTC. The full variable domain, rest sourced from reference TRBV7-9 and TRBJ2-5, is DTGVSQNPRHKITKRGQNVTFRCDPISEHNRLYWYRQTLGQGPEFLTYFQNEAQLEKSRLLSDRFSAERPKGSFSTLEIQRTEQGDSAMYLCASRQVEETQYFGPGTRLLVL.

V and J are TRBV15 and TRBJ1-4; D is ambiguous. Germline CDR1 reads LNHNV; CDR2 reads YYDKDF (reference sequence). V lost 1 base to trimming and J lost 4 bases, with 7 bases between them. CDR3 length: 14 residues. The CDR3: CATSRGLYNEKLFF. The CDR3 DNA sequence: TGTGCCACCAGCAGAGGGCTGTATAATGAAAAACTGTTTTTT.